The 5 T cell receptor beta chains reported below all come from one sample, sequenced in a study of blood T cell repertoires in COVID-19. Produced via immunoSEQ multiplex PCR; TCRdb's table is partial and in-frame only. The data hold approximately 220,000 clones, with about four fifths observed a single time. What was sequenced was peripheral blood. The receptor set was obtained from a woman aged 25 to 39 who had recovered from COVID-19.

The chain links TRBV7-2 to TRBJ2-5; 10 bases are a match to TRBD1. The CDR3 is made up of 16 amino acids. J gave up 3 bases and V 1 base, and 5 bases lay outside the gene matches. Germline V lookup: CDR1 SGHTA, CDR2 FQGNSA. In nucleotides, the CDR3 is TGTGCCAGCAGCTTAGGGACAGGGGGATTGGAAGAGACCCAGTACTTC. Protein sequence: CASSLGTGGLEETQYF.

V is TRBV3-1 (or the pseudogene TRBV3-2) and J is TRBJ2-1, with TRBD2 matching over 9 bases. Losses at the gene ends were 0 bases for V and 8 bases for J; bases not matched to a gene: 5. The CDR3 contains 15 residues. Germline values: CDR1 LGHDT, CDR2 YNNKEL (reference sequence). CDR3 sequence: CASSQDLAGGDEQFF. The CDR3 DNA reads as TGTGCCAGCAGCCAAGACCTCGCGGGGGGGGATGAGCAGTTCTTC.

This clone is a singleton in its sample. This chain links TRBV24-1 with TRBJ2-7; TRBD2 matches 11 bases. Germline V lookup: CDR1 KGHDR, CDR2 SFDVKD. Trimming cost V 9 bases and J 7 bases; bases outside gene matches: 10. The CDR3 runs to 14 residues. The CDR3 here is CATEEGLAGGEQYF. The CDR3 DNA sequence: TGTGCCACCGAAGAAGGGCTAGCGGGAGGAGAGCAGTACTTC.

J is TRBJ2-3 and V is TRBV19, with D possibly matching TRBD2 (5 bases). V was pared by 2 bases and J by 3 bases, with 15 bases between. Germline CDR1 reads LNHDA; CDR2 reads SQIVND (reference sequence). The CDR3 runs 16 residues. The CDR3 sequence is CASSIREGGRTDTQYF. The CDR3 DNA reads TGTGCCAGTAGTATAAGAGAGGGTGGTCGTACAGATACGCAGTATTTT.

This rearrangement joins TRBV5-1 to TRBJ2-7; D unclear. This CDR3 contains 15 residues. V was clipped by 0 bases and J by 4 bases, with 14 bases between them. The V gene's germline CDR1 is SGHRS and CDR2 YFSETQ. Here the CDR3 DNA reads TGCGCCAGCAGCTTGGGTCCAGGCTTTCAGTACGAGCAGTACTTC. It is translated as CASSLGPGFQYEQYF.